These 8 T cell receptor beta chains were all obtained from the same sample, sequenced in a study of spatial heterogeneity in lung cancer (dated by TCRdb to the late 2010s). Library preparation used 5' RACE. Instrument on record: NextSeq 500. The public reads were reanalyzed by TCRdb: fastp trimming at Q25, MiXCR alignment, in-frame beta chains only. Identical CDR3 protein sequences are pooled into one entry, listed with their most common genes and DNA. The sample table holds 40,000 or so distinct CDR3 sequences, of which 5.2% were seen once. The ten largest clones take up just over 25% of the sample. The time point label for this specimen denotes: sample taken at primary tumor resection. TCR sequencing used whole RNA extracted from tumor and nontumor lung tissue, or from cryopreserved PBMC samples, without cell sorting. The sequenced sample was PBMCs, obtained at surgery. The receptors were gathered from a female donor with early-stage non-small cell lung cancer.

This clonotype was recorded at least ten times. The J gene is TRBJ2-1, the V gene TRBV27; D is ambiguous. V lost 5 bases to trimming and J lost 9 bases, with 11 bases between them. Germline CDR1 and CDR2: MNHEY and SMNVEV (reference sequence). The CDR3 totals 12 residues. The DNA for the CDR3 is TGTGCCAGCAGTCCGCAATATGGTGAGCAGTTCTTC. Amino acids: CASSPQYGEQFF.

The chain joins TRBV7-9 to TRBJ2-7; TRBD1 matches 7 bases. This CDR3 has 15 amino acids. Germline V gene data show CDR1 as SEHNR and CDR2 as FQNEAQ (reference sequence). The trim removed 5 bases at V and 8 bases at J, leaving 15 bases unmatched. The chain's CDR3 is CASSRPGQLAVKQYF. The DNA of the CDR3 is TGTGCCAGCAGCCGTCCGGGACAGCTGGCTGTCAAGCAGTACTTC.

This chain uses TRBV5-1 with TRBJ2-3; D may be TRBD1 (6 bases). Trimming stripped 0 bases from V and 10 bases from J, with 12 bases between. This CDR3 contains 13 residues. Looked up from germline, CDR1 is SGHRS and CDR2 is YFSETQ. The CDR3 DNA follows: TGCGCCAGCAGCTTGGAGGGGGATCGGCCGCAGTATTTT. Encoded protein: CASSLEGDRPQYF. The full variable domain, rest sourced from reference TRBV5-1 and TRBJ2-3, is KAGVTQTPRYLIKTRGQQVTLSCSPISGHRSVSWYQQTPGQGLQFLFEYFSETQRNKGNFPGRFSGRQFSNSRSEMNVSTLELGDSALYLCASSLEGDRPQYFGPGTRLTVL.

This clonotype came up many times. V and J are TRBV6-1 and TRBJ1-2; D possibly corresponds to TRBD1 (6 bases). This CDR3 contains 12 residues. V lost 5 bases and J 3 bases, leaving 7 bases between the germline ends. Germline V gives CDR1 MNHNS, CDR2 SASEGT. Here the CDR3 reads CASSTGHYGYTF. CDR3 coding DNA: TGTGCCAGCAGTACAGGGCACTATGGCTACACCTTC.

This clonotype was found a few times. CDR3 sequence (DNA): TGTGCCTGGAGTGTTGGGACAGCCAAAAACATTCAGTACTTC. Its translation is CAWSVGTAKNIQYF. The V and J genes are TRBV30 and TRBJ2-4, with D possibly called TRBD1 or TRBD2 (5 bases each). The V and J ends lost 0 bases and 0 bases respectively, with 6 bases between them. The length of the CDR3 is 14 residues. From germline, CDR1 is GTSNPN and CDR2 SVGIG (reference sequence).

The sample holds many counts of this clonotype. This sequence joins TRBV5-1 and TRBJ2-1; D remains unclear. The CDR3 consists of 14 residues. The V end lost 3 bases, the J end lost 2 bases, and 9 bases lay between the germline ends. Per germline, CDR1 SGHRS and CDR2 YFSETQ. CDR3 nucleotide sequence: TGCGCCAGCAGCTCCCAGCCGGCCTACAATGAGCAGTTCTTC. The encoded protein is CASSSQPAYNEQFF.

CDR3 region: CASLAPSTGNYGYTF. Here the CDR3 DNA reads TGTGCCAGTCTAGCCCCGTCGACAGGGAACTATGGCTACACCTTC. V gene TRBV19 combines with J gene TRBJ1-2, with 7 bases lining up with TRBD1. Germline V lookup: CDR1 LNHDA, CDR2 SQIVND (reference sequence). Trimming removed 8 bases from V and 2 bases from J; junction bases left unmatched: 11. This CDR3 is built from 15 residues.

The J gene is TRBJ1-1, the V gene TRBV6-1; unclear D gene. The CDR3 runs to 11 residues. In germline, CDR1 is MNHNS, CDR2 SASEGT. V lost 4 bases and J 6 bases, leaving 6 bases between the germline ends. The CDR3 nucleotides are TGTGCCAGCAGTGCACAAGCTGAAGCTTTCTTT. Encoded protein: CASSAQAEAFF.